One sample yielded the 5 T cell receptor beta chains listed below, sequenced in a study of blood T cell repertoires in COVID-19. Method: immunoSEQ multiplex PCR; TCRdb's copy keeps in-frame clones and lacks some. The sample lists 270,000 or so clones, 80% to 90% occurring once. The sequenced sample was peripheral blood. The receptors here all came from a man aged 35-49 years with acute or convalescent COVID-19.

This clone turned up a few times. The rearrangement joins TRBV7-3 to TRBJ2-1; 8 bases are shared with TRBD2. Germline CDR1 SGHTA, CDR2 FQGTGA. The length of the CDR3 is 15 residues. Trimming at V came to 7 bases and at J to 4 bases, leaving 9 bases not matched to a gene. CDR3 coding DNA: TGTGCCAGCACCGTTATGTCGGGGGGGTACAATGAGCAGTTCTTC. As protein: CASTVMSGGYNEQFF.

V gene TRBV11-2 combines with J gene TRBJ2-7, with 8 bases fitting TRBD1. The trim removed 1 base at V and 2 bases at J, leaving 4 bases unmatched. This CDR3 has 15 amino acids. Germline V gives CDR1 SGHAT, CDR2 FQNNGV. CDR3 in amino acids: CASSLGPGGPYEQYF. CDR3 nucleotides: TGTGCCAGCAGCTTAGGGCCAGGGGGCCCCTACGAGCAGTACTTC.

The table lists this clone with a few counts. For the CDR3, the DNA is TGTGCCATCAGTGAGTCTCAGGGGGCGCGAATTAATGAGCAGTTCTTC. Translated, it gives CAISESQGARINEQFF. The chain joins TRBV10-3 to TRBJ2-1; 8 bases map to TRBD1. V was pared by 0 bases and J by 7 bases, with 8 bases of the junction left unmatched. The CDR3 is 16 amino acids. Per germline, CDR1 ENHRY and CDR2 SYGVKD.

The gene calls are TRBV10-3 and TRBJ2-7, with 7 nucleotides matching TRBD1. This CDR3 contains 14 residues. The germline V gene encodes CDR1 ENHRY and CDR2 SYGVKD. The V segment lost 4 bases and the J segment 1 base; nucleotides outside the gene matches: 4. CDR3 nucleotide sequence: TGTGCCATCAGTGCGGACAGGAGTTCCTACGAGCAGTACTTC. It specifies CAISADRSSYEQYF.

The chain joins TRBV12-3 or TRBV12-4 to TRBJ1-4; D gene ambiguous. CDR3 length: 13 residues. The ends were cut back, 1 base at V and 8 bases at J, with 8 bases in the middle. The CDR3 is CASSLGSWEKLFF. The CDR3 DNA is TGTGCCAGCAGTTTAGGCAGTTGGGAAAAACTGTTTTTT.